This T cell receptor (beta chain) was recovered during a study of T-cell reconstitution after alpha-beta-depleted transplantation in children. Regarding the study as a whole: Some patients' high day-60 TCRbeta diversity was traced to surviving recipient T cells and thymic progenitors.

V lost 3 bases to trimming and J lost 2 bases, with 17 bases between them. Germline V CDR1 and CDR2: MGHRA, YSYEKL. The CDR3 extends over 17 amino acids. As regards this clonotype: What it binds is unknown.

Unique molecular identifiers were incorporated during preparation of the TCRbeta library. Each CDR3 protein gets one entry after TCRdb re-called the PCR reads with MiXCR. The sample includes 580,000 or so distinct CDR3 sequences, approximately 22% of them seen just once. This specimen consisted of PBMCs, mostly from graft donor cells, obtained 360 days after TCRalphabeta/CD19-depleted stem cell transplant. This sequence was found in a boy in the first two years of life who had a stem cell transplant for acute myeloid leukemia, so the T cells may come from the graft donor. This sequence joins TRBV4-1 and TRBJ2-1, with D perhaps being TRBD1 or TRBD2 (6 bases each). Here the CDR3 DNA reads TGCGCCAGCAGCCACTCTCCCCCGGGGGACACCTACAATGAGCAGTTCTTC. Amino acids: CASSHSPPGDTYNEQFF.